What follows is one T cell receptor beta chain and its context. This specimen comes from a study of CD8 T cells in ankylosing spondylitis. V was pared by 2 bases and J by 5 bases, with 4 bases of the junction left unmatched. The CDR3 contains 15 residues. MiXCR was run by TCRdb on the 5' RACE reads, yielding one entry per CDR3 protein. The table lists a few hundred thousand distinct CDR3 sequences, about 18% of them singletons. J is TRBJ2-1 and V is TRBV12-3 or TRBV12-4; 9 positions match TRBD2. The sample comprised blood, either unsorted or a sorted T cell fraction (not recorded which). The source is a male donor with ankylosing spondylitis or in good health (not recorded which). The CDR3 DNA is TGTGCCAGCAGTTTATCTGCGGGAGGGCACAATGAGCAGTTCTTC. It is translated as CASSLSAGGHNEQFF.